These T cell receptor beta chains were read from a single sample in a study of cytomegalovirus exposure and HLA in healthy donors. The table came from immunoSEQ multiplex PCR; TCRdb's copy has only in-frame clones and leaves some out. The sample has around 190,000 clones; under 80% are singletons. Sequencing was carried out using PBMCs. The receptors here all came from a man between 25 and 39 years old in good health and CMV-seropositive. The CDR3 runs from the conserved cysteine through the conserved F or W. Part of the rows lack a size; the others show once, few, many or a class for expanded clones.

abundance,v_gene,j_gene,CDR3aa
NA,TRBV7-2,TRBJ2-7,CASSLSFTTEQYF
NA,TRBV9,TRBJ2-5,CASSESSGVETQYF
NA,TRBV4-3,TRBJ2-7,CASSPHLGDYEQYF
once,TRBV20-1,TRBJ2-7,CSASLGYEQYF
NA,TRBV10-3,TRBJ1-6,CAISESWGGVASNSPLHF
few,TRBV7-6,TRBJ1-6,CASSASGTVERSPLHF
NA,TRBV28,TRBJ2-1,CASSSGSGRTYNEQFF
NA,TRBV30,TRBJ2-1,CAWSVPRLAGGGSYNEQFF
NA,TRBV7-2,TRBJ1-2,CASSLSGAGIMLGYTF
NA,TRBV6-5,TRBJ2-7,CASRRLGQYEQYF
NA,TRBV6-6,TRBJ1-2,CASRDRTQHYGYTF
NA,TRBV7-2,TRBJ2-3,CASSLGTSSGTDTQYF
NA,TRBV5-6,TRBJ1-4,CASSRMTGGYEKLFF
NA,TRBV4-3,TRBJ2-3,CASSQGQSTDTQYF
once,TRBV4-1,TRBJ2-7,CASSQEGTSGYEQYF
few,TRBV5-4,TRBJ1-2,CASSSVGPGVYGYTF
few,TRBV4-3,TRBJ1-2,CASSQEGRGHKSGYTF